The rows below give T cell receptor beta chains drawn from one sample of a study of tumor-infiltrating lymphocytes in primary liver carcinoma. TCRdb passed the multiplex PCR reads through MiXCR, listing each CDR3 protein once. Of some 180,000 distinct CDR3 sequences in the sample, about 55% were seen once. The specimen sequenced was peripheral blood. Source of these receptors: a man aged 40-49 years with primary liver carcinoma and hepatitis B virus infection. Each CDR3 is given with its conserved first and last residue. Each record gives: D gene, clone size, V gene, J gene, CDR3 DNA, CDR3 protein. D genes are given only for firm matches. Clone sizes are given selectively: once, few, many, or a class where the clone is expanded.

.	.	TRBV29-1	TRBJ1-2	TGCAGCGTTGAGTTCCAAAATTCCGATGGCTACACCTTC	CSVEFQNSDGYTF
.	.	TRBV5-4	TRBJ1-5	TGTGCGAGCAGCTTGGGAGGGCCAGGCGGGAATCAGCCCCAGCATTTT	CASSLGGPGGNQPQHF
.	.	TRBV6-5	TRBJ1-2	TGTGCCAGCAGTTCGAACAGGTTCCCCTACACCTTC	CASSSNRFPYTF
TRBD1	.	TRBV10-3	TRBJ2-1	TGTGCCATCATAGGGGGCAAGGCCAATGAGCAGTTCTTC	CAIIGGKANEQFF
.	.	TRBV4-2	TRBJ2-3	TGTGCCAGCAGCCAGGGGGGCGGCGCAGATACGCAGTATTTT	CASSQGGGADTQYF
TRBD2	many	TRBV4-1	TRBJ2-4	TGCGCCAGCAGCCAAATTCCCGGGACTAGCGCCGCCAAAAACATTCAGTACTTC	CASSQIPGTSAAKNIQYF
.	.	TRBV11-2	TRBJ2-7	TGCGCCAGCAGCCAAGTAATCGGCTCCTACGAGCAGTACTTC	CASSQVIGSYEQYF
TRBD2	few	TRBV29-1	TRBJ2-2	TGCAGCGGGGCTAGCGGGAGTACCCCCCGGGAGCTGTTTTTT	CSGASGSTPRELFF
.	few	TRBV12-3/TRBV12-4	TRBJ1-5	TGTGCCAGCAGTTTCCCCCGGGGCTATAGCAATCAGCCCCAGCATTTT	CASSFPRGYSNQPQHF
TRBD2	.	TRBV28	TRBJ2-7	TGTGCCAGCACCCCGACTAGCGGGGTCCACGAGCAGTACTTC	CASTPTSGVHEQYF
.	.	TRBV7-8	TRBJ1-4	TGTGCCAGCAGCTTATTTTCCGGGGTTAATGAAAAACTGTTTTTT	CASSLFSGVNEKLFF